Shown below are 14 T cell receptor beta chains from a single sample sequenced in a study of T cell repertoires in cytomegalovirus infection. MiXCR was run by TCRdb on the reads, yielding one entry per CDR3 protein. The sample consists of around 240,000 distinct CDR3 sequences, about 23% of them appearing once. What was sequenced was CD8+ T cells from PBMCs. Receptor source: a human donor in good health (CMV status not recorded). Some clones in this sample may be carry-over from other donors' samples.

The chain carries TRBV20-1 and TRBJ2-1, with a weak D call TRBD2 (6 bases). Between the trimmed V and J ends, which lost 0 bases and 1 base, there was a span of 13 bases. Germline CDR1 is DFQATT and CDR2 is SNEGSKA (reference sequence). The CDR3 is made up of 16 amino acids. DNA of the CDR3: TGCAGTGCTAGAGATCCTCTTAGCGGTTCCTACAATGAGCAGTTCTTC. Translated, it gives CSARDPLSGSYNEQFF.

Of note for this clonotype: Being one base from a much bigger clone, this may be a read error. This rearrangement joins TRBV25-1 to TRBJ2-7, with TRBD1 matching over 7 bases. Per the germline V gene, CDR1 is MGHDK and CDR2 is SYGVNS. V gave up 4 bases and J gave up 6 bases; unmatched junction bases: 27. CDR3 length: 20 amino acids. CDR3 residues: CASSGRDSPRDTLFSIEQYF. The CDR3, as DNA: TGTGCCAGCAGTGGACGGGACAGCCCTAGGGACACCCTTTTTTCAATCGAGCAGTACTTC.

This clonotype has at least ten counts. The CDR3 sequence is CASSQENGAQPQHF. The CDR3 DNA reads as TGCGCCAGCAGCCAAGAAAACGGGGCTCAGCCCCAGCATTTT. The V gene is TRBV4-1, the J gene TRBJ1-5, with D perhaps matching TRBD1 (5 bases). The CDR3 extends over 14 amino acids. CDR1 is MGHRA, CDR2 YSYEKL, per germline. V was trimmed by 0 bases and J by 6 bases, leaving 9 bases between them.

The V call is TRBV7-9, the J call TRBJ1-5; no clear D. This CDR3 contains 12 residues. Looked up from germline, CDR1 is SEHNR and CDR2 is FQNEAQ (reference sequence). The V end was cut by 5 bases, the J end by 6 bases, with 8 bases between. CDR3: CASSQEGQPQHF. CDR3 DNA sequence: TGTGCCAGCAGCCAAGAGGGTCAGCCCCAGCATTTT.

This clonotype was seen only a few times. The V gene is TRBV14, the J gene TRBJ1-2; D is perhaps TRBD1 (6 bases). Per the germline V gene, CDR1 is SGHDN and CDR2 is FVKESK. V lost 0 bases to trimming and J lost 7 bases, with 15 bases between them. The CDR3 covers 15 residues. This chain's CDR3 is CASSQDPGGAAGYTF. CDR3 nucleotide sequence: TGTGCCAGCAGCCAAGATCCCGGGGGCGCCGCTGGCTACACCTTC.

This clonotype showed up many times. The CDR3 bases are TGTGCCAGCAGGAGGGGGGCCGTGGATGAGCAGTTCTTC. This sequence encodes CASRRGAVDEQFF. The V gene is TRBV6-1, the J gene TRBJ2-1, with D possibly being TRBD1 or TRBD2 (6 bases each). V gave up 6 bases and J gave up 8 bases, with 14 bases separating them. The CDR3 loop spans 13 amino acids. Germline lookup yields CDR1 MNHNS and CDR2 SASEGT.

This clonotype occurred a few times. V and J are TRBV7-8 and TRBJ1-1, with D unresolved. This CDR3 has 15 amino acids. Per germline, CDR1 SGHVS and CDR2 FQNEAQ. V was pared by 3 bases and J by 0 bases, with 11 bases between. The chain's CDR3 is CASSFNAKMNTEAFF. Written as DNA, the CDR3 is TGTGCCAGCAGCTTTAATGCGAAGATGAACACTGAAGCTTTCTTT.

The chain uses TRBV4-1 and TRBJ2-7, with 10 bases matching TRBD1. Per the germline V gene, CDR1 is MGHRA and CDR2 is YSYEKL. J gave up 0 bases and V 2 bases, and 1 base lay outside the gene matches. The CDR3 consists of 15 residues. The CDR3 sequence is CASSQRDRGSYEQYF. The CDR3 nucleotides read TGCGCCAGCAGCCAAAGGGACAGGGGCTCCTACGAGCAGTACTTC.

This clonotype has only a few counts. The DNA of the CDR3 is TGTGCCAGCTTTCCGGGACTAGGTCCTGAGACCCAGTACTTC. Amino acid sequence: CASFPGLGPETQYF. The chain links TRBV28 to TRBJ2-5; 8 nucleotides match TRBD2. There are 14 residues in the CDR3. Trimming took 8 bases from V and 5 from J; bases not matched to a gene: 10. Germline CDR1 reads MDHEN; CDR2 reads SYDVKM.

Concerning this clonotype itself: An end of the junction does not agree with germline; a read error may underlie this. The rearrangement uses TRBV4-1 and TRBJ2-1; 9 bases line up with TRBD1. The germline V gene encodes CDR1 MGHRA and CDR2 YSYEKL. The CDR3 spans 15 residues. The DNA for the CDR3 is TGCGCCGGCAGCCCGGCCGGGACAGGGAGCAATGAGCAGTTCTTC. It codes for CAGSPAGTGSNEQFF.

Sample share makes this clonotype medium-sized (0.01 to 0.1%). The chain recombines TRBV28 with TRBJ1-2, with 8 bases lining up with TRBD1. The junction had 12 bases not matched to a gene; V was cut back by 7 bases and J by 2 bases. The CDR3 runs to 16 residues. Germline V gene data show CDR1 as MDHEN and CDR2 as SYDVKM. The CDR3: CASTLSLGTGNYGYTF. The CDR3 DNA is TGTGCCAGCACTCTTTCCCTCGGGACAGGAAACTATGGCTACACCTTC.

The chain joins TRBV15 to TRBJ2-7; a weak D match, TRBD2 (5 bases). V was trimmed by 3 bases and J by 3 bases, leaving 6 bases between them. Germline CDR1 is LNHNV and CDR2 is YYDKDF (reference sequence). The CDR3 contains 12 residues. This chain's CDR3 is CATSRSGYEQYF. The CDR3 DNA reads TGTGCCACCAGCAGGAGCGGCTACGAGCAGTACTTC.

This clonotype was detected a few times. V usage is TRBV12-3 or TRBV12-4 and J usage is TRBJ2-1; D unclear. Trimming pared 8 bases from V and 1 base from J, leaving 6 bases between. The length of the CDR3 is 12 residues. The CDR3 protein is CASPSSYNEQFF. CDR3 DNA: TGTGCCAGCCCGTCATCCTACAATGAGCAGTTCTTC.

The V and J genes are TRBV7-9 and TRBJ2-5, with 9 bases aligning to TRBD1. J lost 7 bases, V lost 5 bases, and 8 bases had no gene match. The V gene's germline CDR1 is SEHNR and CDR2 FQNEAQ (reference sequence). The CDR3 consists of 14 residues. CDR3 region: CASSDGQGRGTQYF. For the CDR3, the DNA is TGTGCCAGCAGCGATGGACAGGGGAGGGGGACCCAGTACTTC.